This T cell receptor beta chain stems from a study of vaccination effects on CD4 cells after COVID-19. Findings and caveats of the study: There was only 1 of 255 vaccine-induced clones in healthy vaccinees that cross-reacted with common cold coronaviruses.

This table comes from immunoSEQ multiplex PCR, and its TCRdb copy is limited to in-frame clones, with some not included. Found here are approximately 44,000 clones, about two thirds of them singletons; the top ten hold roughly 24%. Note on this clone: Its antigen is unknown.

CDR1 is SGHNT and CDR2 is YYREEE in the germline V gene (reference sequence). The CDR3 has 16 residues. The V segment lost 3 bases and the J segment 10 bases; nucleotides outside the gene matches: 11. The ViraFEST assay expanded antigen-specific CD4+ T cells with viral peptide pools before sequencing. Culturing for about 10 days preceded CD4+ T cell isolation. Vaccinated recipients, who were negative for nucleocapsid antibodies, had no history of SARS-CoV-2 infection. The authors exchanged half the medium for IL-2 medium on days 3 and 7. The chain carries TRBV5-4 and TRBJ1-6; 9 bases line up with TRBD1. The sequence was collected from a human donor who received a COVID-19 vaccine. Specimen: CD4+ T cells from PBMCs cultured with HCoV-OC43 spike peptides, collected before COVID-19 vaccination. Subset specified: HCoV-OC43 spike overlapping peptide pool stimulation. The CDR3 nucleotides are TGTGCCAGCAGCTCTGGAGGTGGGACAGGGACCTCACCCCTCCACTTT. Translation: CASSSGGGTGTSPLHF.